Following are 3 T cell receptor beta chains from one sample sequenced in a study of cytomegalovirus exposure and HLA in healthy donors (dated by TCRdb to the late 2010s). The library was generated by the immunoSEQ multiplex PCR assay. The multiplex PCR relied on a mix of 60 forward primers for TCR Vbeta segments and 13 reverse primers for TCR Jbeta segments. Entries here come from immuneACCESS through TCRdb and include only in-frame sequences with V and J called. Some clones fail to appear in such tables; in the studies checked, an unresolved V gene covers under half of the shortfall, and the cause of the remainder is unknown. The sample table holds more than 95,000 clones, of which around three quarters were seen once. The top ten constitute about a tenth of the sample. The sequenced sample consisted of PBMCs. The receptors here all came from a woman aged 18-29 years in good health and CMV-seropositive.

This chain connects TRBV5-1 to TRBJ1-5; 7 nucleotides line up with TRBD1. CDR3 size: 14 residues. Germline V lookup: CDR1 SGHRS, CDR2 YFSETQ. J gave up 2 bases and V 5 bases, and 4 bases lay outside the gene matches. The chain's CDR3 is CASSKTGGNQPQHF. The CDR3 DNA reads TGCGCCAGCAGTAAAACAGGGGGCAATCAGCCCCAGCATTTT.

This clone was counted once. This chain uses TRBV10-1 with TRBJ1-2, with 8 bases that match TRBD1. This CDR3 is built from 13 residues. V shed 2 bases and J 4 bases; nucleotides not matched to a gene: 0. Germline V gene lookup returns CDR1 WNHNN and CDR2 SYGVQD (reference sequence). CDR3 coding DNA: TGCGCCAGCAGTGAGACAGGGGGCTATGGCTACACCTTC. Translation: CASSETGGYGYTF.

This clone occurred a few times. This sequence joins TRBV21-1 and TRBJ1-4; TRBD1 reflects the table's D call only, with no check against the DNA. TRBV21-1 is listed as a pseudogene. The CDR3 length is 12 residues. DNA of the CDR3: TGTGCCAGGGGGACAGGTAATGAAAAACTGTTTTTT. Translating it yields CARGTGNEKLFF.